A single T cell receptor (beta chain) is shown here with its context. The sample originates from a study of blood T cell repertoires in COVID-19. Study as a whole: The United States, Italy and Spain supplied acute and convalescent COVID-19 samples. T cells, B-cell-depleted T cells, or PBMCs provided the cDNA or gDNA that served as material.

Authors' analysis steps: Amplified reference gene primers provided the basis for estimating nucleated cell counts. The repertoire was sequenced with immunoSEQ multiplex PCR; TCRdb's copy has only in-frame clones and lacks some. V, J and clone size are those of that table, while D and trimming were read from the DNA. The data show 200,000 to 250,000 clones, with 75% to 85% seen just once and approximately 1.5% held by the top ten. V lost 0 bases to trimming and J lost 1 base, with 12 bases between them. The CDR3 consists of 16 residues. Germline-derived CDR1 and CDR2 are SGHTA and FQGNSA. The sequence derives from a woman aged 40 to 49 who had recovered from COVID-19. The chain has TRBV7-2 and TRBJ1-1, with D perhaps TRBD1 (5 bases). Sequencing was done on a sample of peripheral blood. The CDR3 loop is CASSLAPGLGNTEAFF. In DNA form, the CDR3 reads TGTGCCAGCAGCTTAGCCCCAGGGCTAGGGAACACTGAAGCTTTCTTT.